This T cell receptor (beta chain) was captured in a study of T cell repertoires in cytomegalovirus infection. Study-level information: A matching HLA type, together with CMV infection, was signaled by public TCR beta signatures.

This clonotype was seen once. As yet, its antigen is unknown. Trimming shortened V by 5 bases and J by 5 bases, and 14 bases separated the two germline ends. CDR3 length: 13 amino acids. Germline V CDR1 and CDR2: SGHRS, YFSETQ. TCRdb processed the reads anew with MiXCR; each CDR3 protein has one entry. This table has roughly 920,000 distinct CDR3 sequences, about a third appearing once. Study observations and caveats: Carriage of CMV together with the relevant HLA was identifiable through cumulative public TCR beta family frequency. Ex vivo, HLA-C-restricted CMV-specific TCR beta clonotypes prevailed over the rest of the response.

This TCR was recovered from a human donor in good health (CMV status not recorded). Some clones in this sample may be carry-over from other donors' samples. The sample was cultured CD8+ T cells from PBMCs, taken from culture after CMV antigen stimulation. The V call is TRBV5-1, the J call TRBJ2-7; maybe TRBD2 (5 bases). CDR3 loop: CASRKRVDNEQYF. In nucleotides, the CDR3 is TGCGCCAGCAGGAAGAGGGTAGATAACGAGCAGTACTTC.